This T cell receptor beta chain was observed in a study of blood T cell repertoires in COVID-19. About the study: The origin of the acute and convalescent COVID-19 samples was the United States, Italy and Spain. The cDNA or gDNA used as material had been derived from T cells, B-cell-depleted T cells, or PBMCs.

This CDR3 comprises 16 residues. Germline V gene lookup returns CDR1 SGHTA and CDR2 FQGNSA. Trimming cost V 1 base and J 3 bases, with 15 bases left between them. In the source study's methods: For nucleated cells, counts were estimated from reference gene primer amplification. TCRdb's table, derived via immunoSEQ multiplex PCR, lists solely in-frame clones and lacks some. V and J calls and clone size are given by that table; D and trimming were obtained from the DNA. The table has a few hundred thousand clones, 70% to 90% seen once; the top ten hold approximately 7.8%. Sequenced sample: peripheral blood. The TCR sequence derives from a woman in her forties or fifties who had recovered from COVID-19. The genes are TRBV7-2 and TRBJ1-2, with D hard to call. The CDR3 nucleotides read TGTGCCAGCAGCTTAGTTTTAGGCGTCGGGGACTATGGCTACACCTTC. Translating it yields CASSLVLGVGDYGYTF.